Given below is one T cell receptor (beta chain) in context. Its target is not known. This entry comes from a study of T cell responses to AZD1222 COVID-19 vaccine. J lost 1 base, V lost 0 bases, and 3 bases had no gene match. Germline loops: CDR1 SGHTA, CDR2 FQGNSA. The length of the CDR3 is 16 residues. TCRdb keeps only in-frame clones here, not all; method: immunoSEQ multiplex PCR. The sample includes roughly 100,000 clones, around 90% of them seen just once. Overall study results and limits: Repertoires were obtained only post-peak T cell response.

The source of this sequence is an adult in good health. The genes are TRBV7-2 and TRBJ2-4, with 7 bases that match TRBD1. The source was peripheral blood, collected on day 0 of AZD1222 vaccination. CDR3: CASSLAPTGAKNIQYF. The CDR3 DNA sequence: TGTGCCAGCAGCTTAGCGCCGACAGGGGCCAAAAACATTCAGTACTTC.